A single sample gave rise to the 3 T cell receptor beta chains below, sequenced in a study of T-cell memory formation after mild COVID-19. Each CDR3 protein gets one entry after TCRdb re-called the 5' RACE reads with MiXCR. Here the sample spans roughly 50,000 distinct CDR3 sequences, 9% to 9.5% being singletons. Sequencing used PBMCs or a T cell subset sorted from them (not recorded which). These receptors all stem from a man aged 18 to 30 who had mild COVID-19 (a few samples of this study predate the infection). Cell type and time point are not known.

The chain employs TRBV12-3 or TRBV12-4 and TRBJ2-7, with no clear D. The CDR3 loop spans 14 amino acids. V lost 7 bases and J 1 base, leaving 14 bases between the germline ends. CDR3 in DNA: TGTGCCAGCACCCCTGACACCCTGTCCTACGAGCAGTACTTC. This gives the protein CASTPDTLSYEQYF.

The genes are TRBV12-3 or TRBV12-4 and TRBJ2-3; perhaps TRBD1 as D (6 bases). The CDR3 length is 14 residues. Trimming took off 8 bases at V and 4 bases at J, with 16 bases between the two ends. The CDR3 DNA follows: TGTGCCAGCCACAGGACAGCCGCTGCAGATACGCAGTATTTT. Translating gives CASHRTAAADTQYF.

The table lists this clonotype with a count of one. In DNA form, the CDR3 reads TGCGCCAGCAGCCAAGTCCTGGGTTCGGATGGCTACACCTTC. It yields the protein CASSQVLGSDGYTF. The V call is TRBV4-3, the J call TRBJ1-2, with D uncertain. There are 14 residues in the CDR3. The germline V gene encodes CDR1 LGHNA and CDR2 YSLEER. Between the trimmed V and J ends, which lost 1 base and 6 bases, there was a span of 12 bases.